This passage covers 16 T cell receptor beta chains from one sample sequenced in a study of OX40 agonist ivuxolimab in advanced cancers. Sequenced by immunoSEQ multiplex PCR; TCRdb stores in-frame clones only, minus some. In the table there are 16,000 or so clones, approximately 77% of which are singletons. Sequencing was performed on CD4+ or CD8+ T cells sorted from blood, taken in a trial of the OX40 agonist ivuxolimab. The source of these receptors is an adult with an advanced solid tumor such as melanoma, head and neck, liver or kidney cancer.

The chain has TRBV7-8 and TRBJ2-3; 8 bases line up with TRBD1. This CDR3 is built from 15 residues. CDR1 and CDR2 from the germline V gene are SGHVS and FQNEAQ. With V trimmed by 4 bases and J by 0 bases, 3 bases remained unmatched. The CDR3 coding sequence is TGTGCCAGCAGCTCCGGACAGGGCAGCACAGATACGCAGTATTTT. Translation: CASSSGQGSTDTQYF.

This clone came up a few times. The rearrangement uses TRBV4-1 and TRBJ1-1, with D unresolved. Trimming removed 1 base at V and 1 base at J, with 10 bases between. Germline V gene sequence: CDR1 MGHRA, CDR2 YSYEKL. The CDR3 spans 15 residues. The CDR3: CASSQADGSNTEAFF. The CDR3 nucleotides are TGCGCCAGCAGCCAAGCAGACGGCTCGAACACTGAAGCTTTCTTT.

The chain employs TRBV7-9 and TRBJ2-2; TRBD1 matches at 7 bases. The CDR3 runs 14 residues. The junction had 7 bases not matched to a gene; V was cut back by 6 bases and J by 6 bases. Looked up from germline, CDR1 is SEHNR and CDR2 is FQNEAQ (reference sequence). CDR3 in amino acids: CASSHPTGAGELFF. For the CDR3, the DNA is TGTGCCAGCAGTCATCCTACAGGGGCCGGGGAGCTGTTTTTT. Full variable domain (remainder filled in from reference TRBV7-9 and TRBJ2-2): DTGVSQNPRHKITKRGQNVTFRCDPISEHNRLYWYRQTLGQGPEFLTYFQNEAQLEKSRLLSDRFSAERPKGSFSTLEIQRTEQGDSAMYLCASSHPTGAGELFFGEGSRLTVL.

The rearrangement uses TRBV27 and TRBJ2-4; possible D gene TRBD1, 5 bases. Trimming cost V 2 bases and J 0 bases, with 14 bases left between them. CDR1 and CDR2 from the germline V gene are MNHEY and SMNVEV (reference sequence). The CDR3 runs 17 residues. CDR3 loop: CASSLGADLLAKNIQYF. Written as DNA, the CDR3 is TGTGCCAGCAGTTTAGGGGCAGACCTCCTAGCCAAAAACATTCAGTACTTC.

This sequence joins TRBV2 and TRBJ2-7; TRBD1 matches 7 bases. J lost 6 bases, V lost 1 base, and 12 bases had no gene match. The CDR3 loop spans 16 amino acids. Germline-derived CDR1 and CDR2 are SNHLY and FYNNEI. CDR3 sequence (DNA): TGTGCCAGCAGTGAAGGTTTACAGGGGATCTCCGGCGAGCAGTACTTC. This codes for CASSEGLQGISGEQYF. The full variable domain, rest sourced from reference TRBV2 and TRBJ2-7, is EPEVTQTPSHQVTQMGQEVILRCVPISNHLYFYWYRQILGQKVEFLVSFYNNEISEKSEIFDDQFSVERPDGSNFTLKIRSTKLEDSAMYFCASSEGLQGISGEQYFGPGTRLTVT.

This clone is labeled medium-sized. The chain is built from TRBV7-6 and TRBJ1-2, with TRBD1 as a possible D gene (5 bases). Trimming cost V 7 bases and J 7 bases, with 16 bases left between them. This CDR3 has 13 residues. Germline-derived CDR1 and CDR2 are SGHVS and FNYEAQ. CDR3 amino acids: CASKPGGLGGYTF. The CDR3 bases are TGTGCCAGCAAGCCGGGGGGGTTAGGTGGCTACACCTTC.

The chain employs TRBV6-5 and TRBJ2-2; D unresolved. Germline-derived CDR1 and CDR2 are MNHEY and SVGAGI. The length of the CDR3 is 16 residues. Trimming took 2 bases from V and 5 from J, leaving 15 bases between them. CDR3 DNA sequence: TGTGCCAGCAGTTACGATCGGCTAGTGGGAACCGGGGAGCTGTTTTTT. Translating it yields CASSYDRLVGTGELFF.

V usage is TRBV6-4 and J usage is TRBJ1-4, with D maybe TRBD1 (5 bases). The CDR3 is 14 amino acids. CDR1 MRHNA and CDR2 SNTAGT come from the germline V gene. V lost 6 bases and J lost 3, with 11 bases in between. CDR3 in amino acids: CASRTGGPNEKLFF. CDR3 nucleotide sequence: TGTGCCAGCAGGACCGGGGGACCTAATGAAAAACTGTTTTTT.

The chain employs TRBV27 and TRBJ2-2, with D unclear. The germline V and J ends were trimmed by 6 bases and 4 bases, with 9 bases remaining between them. The germline CDR1 and CDR2 sequences are MNHEY and SMNVEV (reference sequence). The length of the CDR3 is 13 residues. The CDR3 loop is CASSLYFTGELFF. The CDR3 nucleotides read TGTGCCAGCAGCCTTTATTTCACCGGGGAGCTGTTTTTT.

There are a few counts of this clone. The chain joins TRBV11-3 to TRBJ2-7; 7 nucleotides match TRBD1. From germline, CDR1 is SGHNT and CDR2 YENEEA. With 2 bases clipped from V and 4 bases from J, the junction kept 5 bases outside the gene matches. This CDR3 comprises 14 residues. The CDR3 spells CASSLYRGVYEQYF. DNA for the CDR3: TGTGCCAGCAGCTTATACAGGGGCGTTTACGAGCAGTACTTC.

The sample holds one count of this clone. The chain employs TRBV5-1 and TRBJ2-3, with D possibly being TRBD2 (5 bases). The germline gives CDR1 SGHRS, CDR2 YFSETQ. V gave up 4 bases and J gave up 4 bases, with 16 bases separating them. This CDR3 spans 15 amino acids. CDR3 in DNA: TGCGCCAGCAGCCCGTGGGGAAAGGACTCAGATACGCAGTATTTT. As protein: CASSPWGKDSDTQYF.

This clone has just a few counts. The V gene is TRBV4-3, the J gene TRBJ1-2; 10 bases are a match to TRBD1. The CDR3 totals 17 residues. The V gene end was trimmed by 0 bases and the J gene end by 4 bases; junction bases not matched to a gene: 8. Looked up from germline, CDR1 is LGHNA and CDR2 is YSLEER. CDR3 DNA sequence: TGCGCCAGCAGCCAAGATATCGGAGACAGGGGGCTCTATGGCTACACCTTC. This encodes CASSQDIGDRGLYGYTF.

The chain recombines TRBV19 with TRBJ2-2, with D possibly matching TRBD1 (7 bases). In germline, CDR1 is LNHDA, CDR2 SQIVND (reference sequence). Trimming shortened V by 3 bases and J by 4 bases, and 15 bases separated the two germline ends. The CDR3 totals 16 residues. The DNA for the CDR3 is TGTGCCAGTAGTATCAGTGCAGGGGGGTTCACCGGGGAGCTGTTTTTT. Encoded protein: CASSISAGGFTGELFF.

This clone was seen once. The chain links TRBV9 to TRBJ1-2; 10 bases line up with TRBD1. The CDR3 totals 20 residues. V lost 4 bases, J lost 4 bases, and 22 bases stayed unmatched. Germline-derived CDR1 and CDR2 are SGDLS and YYNGEE. CDR3 sequence reads: CASSPTGGDFRASLTYGYTF. CDR3 nucleotide sequence: TGTGCCAGCAGCCCGACAGGGGGCGATTTTCGGGCGAGCCTTACCTATGGCTACACCTTC.

This chain uses TRBV6-6 with TRBJ1-5, with 11 nucleotides matching TRBD1. Germline CDR1 MNHNY, CDR2 SVGAGI (reference sequence). The V gene end was trimmed by 5 bases and the J gene end by 5 bases; junction bases not matched to a gene: 5. The CDR3 has 15 residues. CDR3: CASSTRDRGDQPQHF. Written as DNA, the CDR3 is TGTGCCAGCAGTACCCGGGACAGGGGGGATCAGCCCCAGCATTTT.

This clone appeared once. The J gene is TRBJ2-7, the V gene TRBV11-2; tentative D call: TRBD1 (6 bases). Trimming stripped 1 base from V and 1 base from J, with 11 bases between. The length of the CDR3 is 15 residues. CDR1 is SGHAT and CDR2 is FQNNGV in the germline V gene. The CDR3 region is CASSLADRRSYEQYF. The CDR3 region has the DNA TGTGCCAGCAGCTTAGCTGACAGGAGATCCTACGAGCAGTACTTC.